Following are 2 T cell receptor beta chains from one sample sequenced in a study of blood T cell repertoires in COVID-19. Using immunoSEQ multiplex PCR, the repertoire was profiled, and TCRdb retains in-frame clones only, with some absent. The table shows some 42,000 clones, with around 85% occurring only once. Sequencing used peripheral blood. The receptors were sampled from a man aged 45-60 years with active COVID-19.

In nucleotides, the CDR3 is TGTGCCAGCAGCTTGGACAGGGCCTATGGCTACACCTTC. Translating it yields CASSLDRAYGYTF. The gene calls are TRBV5-6 and TRBJ1-2; D may be TRBD1 (6 bases). The CDR3 runs to 13 residues. From germline, CDR1 is SGHDT and CDR2 YYEEEE. V was shortened by 0 bases and J by 4 bases, with 7 bases between the two germline ends.

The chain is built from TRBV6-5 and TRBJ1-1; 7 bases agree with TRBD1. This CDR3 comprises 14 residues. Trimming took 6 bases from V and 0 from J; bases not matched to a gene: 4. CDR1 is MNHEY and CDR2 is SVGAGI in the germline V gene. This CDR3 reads CASSLRGVNTEAFF. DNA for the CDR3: TGTGCCAGCAGCCTCAGGGGGGTGAACACTGAAGCTTTCTTT.